Listed below are T cell receptor beta chains from one sample, sequenced in a study of early T cells in non-severe SARS-CoV-2 infection. TCRdb reprocessed the 5' RACE reads with MiXCR, giving one entry per CDR3 protein. The sample has roughly 52,000 distinct CDR3 sequences, about 6.1% seen once; the top ten hold roughly 5.6%. Here the sequenced sample was whole blood, taken at baseline. The receptors here all came from an adult who was a healthcare worker with PCR-confirmed SARS-CoV-2 infection or an uninfected control (not recorded which). Both conserved end residues are part of each CDR3. Fields, in order: D gene, J gene, V gene, clone size, CDR3 DNA, CDR3 protein. D genes are given only for firm matches. Some rows have no size entry. The others give once, few or many, or a class for an expanded clone.

>-|TRBJ1-3|TRBV6-1|many
TGTGCCAGCAGTGAGATAGTCTTCGGCGTACTCATCGGGAACACCATATATTTT
CASSEIVFGVLIGNTIYF
>-|TRBJ2-7|TRBV10-2|-
TGCGCCAGGTATTCGAGACCCACCTACGAGCAGTACTTC
CARYSRPTYEQYF
>-|TRBJ2-1|TRBV7-6|many
TGTGCCAGCAGCTTAACCCAGGACTACAATGAGCAGTTCTTC
CASSLTQDYNEQFF
>TRBD1|TRBJ2-1|TRBV11-2|-
TGTGCCAGCAGCTTAGCTGGGACAGGGGATCCTGAGCAGTTCTTC
CASSLAGTGDPEQFF
>-|TRBJ2-3|TRBV6-2/TRBV6-3|many
TGTGCCAGCACGGCTCCCTGGCCGGGTGAGTCTCAGTATTTT
CASTAPWPGESQYF
>-|TRBJ2-3|TRBV7-6|-
TGTGCCAGCACCCCGGACAGAAACACAGATACGCAGTATTTT
CASTPDRNTDTQYF
>-|TRBJ2-1|TRBV6-2/TRBV6-3|many
TGTGCCAGCAGTTACCACAATGAGCAGTTCTTC
CASSYHNEQFF
>-|TRBJ2-1|TRBV6-2/TRBV6-3|many
TGTGCCAGCGGCCCGACAGACTACAATGAGCAGTTCTTC
CASGPTDYNEQFF
>TRBD2|TRBJ2-7|TRBV10-3|many
TGTGCCATCAGTGTCACCGGGACTAGCGTCTACGAGCAGTACTTC
CAISVTGTSVYEQYF
>-|TRBJ2-7|TRBV20-1|many
TGCAGTGCTTCACGTCAGTACGAGCAGTACTTC
CSASRQYEQYF
>-|TRBJ2-7|TRBV6-5|many
TGTGCCAGCGGTGTGTTATCCTACGAGCAGTACTTC
CASGVLSYEQYF
>TRBD1|TRBJ1-2|TRBV28|many
TGTGCCAGCAGTGAGCTAGCAGAGGGGGCCGCGTGGGGCTACACCTTC
CASSELAEGAAWGYTF
>-|TRBJ2-4|TRBV12-3/TRBV12-4|few
TGTGCCAGCAGTTTTGGGGGGGGCGCGGGAGACATTCAGTACTTC
CASSFGGGAGDIQYF
>-|TRBJ1-4|TRBV4-2|many
TGTGCCAGCAGCCAAGGGTGGTTGGGAGCAACTAATGAAAAACTGTTTTTT
CASSQGWLGATNEKLFF
>TRBD2|TRBJ2-3|TRBV3-1|-
TGTGCCAGCAGCACATCTAGCGGCGGCACAGATATGCAGTATTTT
CASSTSSGGTDMQYF
>TRBD2|TRBJ2-1|TRBV10-2|-
TGCGCCAGCAGTGCAGATGCAGCGGGGGGCCGCAATGAGCAGTTCTTC
CASSADAAGGRNEQFF
>-|TRBJ1-1|TRBV20-1|many
TGCAGTGCGTCCGGGGTGGGGACTGAAGCTTTCTTT
CSASGVGTEAFF
>-|TRBJ2-7|TRBV7-9|many
TGTGCCAGCAGCCCAGGGTCGGCGGGGGACAGAGACTACGAGCAGTACTTC
CASSPGSAGDRDYEQYF
>-|TRBJ2-1|TRBV7-9|many
TGTGCCAGCAGCCCGGGCAATGAGCAGTTCTTC
CASSPGNEQFF
>-|TRBJ2-1|TRBV12-2|many
TGTGCAAGTCGCTTAGGTCAGGGGGAGTACAATGAGCAGTTCTTC
CASRLGQGEYNEQFF
>TRBD2|TRBJ2-1|TRBV20-1|many
TGCAGTGCTAGACAGCGGGGGGGGCCTGGTAATGAGCAGTTCTTC
CSARQRGGPGNEQFF
>-|TRBJ1-1|TRBV20-1|many
TGCAGTGCTAGAGTTTCCGTGAACACTGAAGCTTTCTTT
CSARVSVNTEAFF
>-|TRBJ1-5|TRBV4-1|few
TGCGCCAGCAGCCAAGAAACAGGGACCAATCAGCCCCAGCATTTT
CASSQETGTNQPQHF
>TRBD2|TRBJ2-5|TRBV24-1|few
TGTGCCACCAGTGATTTTGGAGCGGGGGGGGAGACCCAGTACTTC
CATSDFGAGGETQYF
>-|TRBJ1-1|TRBV30|-
TGTGCCTGGAACTCCGACGGAGAGGCTTTCTTT
CAWNSDGEAFF
>-|TRBJ1-5|TRBV29-1|many
TGCAGCGTTCTTAAGTCAGAGAATCAGCCCCAGCATTTT
CSVLKSENQPQHF
>-|TRBJ2-7|TRBV15|many
TGTGCCACCAGCAGAGGCCAAAGGGGCGAGTCCTACGAGCAGTACTTC
CATSRGQRGESYEQYF
>TRBD1|TRBJ2-1|TRBV20-1|few
TGCAGTGCGGAACTTGACAGGGTCAATGAGCAGTTCTTC
CSAELDRVNEQFF
>-|TRBJ2-3|TRBV4-3|few
TGCGCCAGCAGCCAAGATAATGGAGGGACCTCCACAGATACGCAGTATTTT
CASSQDNGGTSTDTQYF
>-|TRBJ2-7|TRBV6-1|many
TGTGCCAGCAGGAATACAGGGTACCACGAGCAGTACTTC
CASRNTGYHEQYF
>-|TRBJ1-2|TRBV6-1|many
TGTGCCAGCAGTGATTTGGAGCCGATCTCTAACTATGGCTACACCTTC
CASSDLEPISNYGYTF
>-|TRBJ1-2|TRBV24-1|-
TGTGCCACCAGTGATACTGGGAGAGTCTATGGCTACACCTTC
CATSDTGRVYGYTF
>-|TRBJ2-7|TRBV18|-
TGTGCCAGCTCACCCAGACTACTGGAATCGGGTTACGAGCAGTACTTC
CASSPRLLESGYEQYF
>-|TRBJ1-5|TRBV12-3/TRBV12-4|many
TGTGCCAGCAGCGGGGGGACCGCTCAGCCCCAGCATTTT
CASSGGTAQPQHF
>TRBD1|TRBJ1-1|TRBV14|few
TGTGCCAGCAGCCCGGGACAGGGGCTCGGAGCTTTCTTT
CASSPGQGLGAFF
>-|TRBJ2-2|TRBV18|many
TGTGCCAGCTCACCACCCTGGGGGCTGAACACCGGGGAGCTGTTTTTT
CASSPPWGLNTGELFF
>-|TRBJ2-1|TRBV12-3/TRBV12-4|-
TGTGCCAGCAGGGCGGAAATTGAGCAGTTCTTC
CASRAEIEQFF
>-|TRBJ2-2|TRBV6-2/TRBV6-3|few
TGTGCCAGCAGACGAACTAGCTCAGACACCGGGGAGCTGTTTTTT
CASRRTSSDTGELFF
>-|TRBJ1-1|TRBV7-9|-
TGTGCCAGCAGCCCTCAGTGGGGGGAACCCGGGACTGAAGCTTTCTTT
CASSPQWGEPGTEAFF
>TRBD1|TRBJ2-7|TRBV4-2|-
TGTGCCAGCACATTTGGGACAGGGACTCCATGGGAGCAGTACTTC
CASTFGTGTPWEQYF
>-|TRBJ2-3|TRBV21-1|many
TGTGCCAGCAGCAACAGGGTAGGAGGTCACACAGATACGCAGTATTTT
CASSNRVGGHTDTQYF
>-|TRBJ2-3|TRBV20-1|-
TGCAGTGCCATACAGGGACGGGGCACAGATACGCAGTATTTT
CSAIQGRGTDTQYF
>-|TRBJ2-3|TRBV19|many
TGTGCCAGCAGCACGGGGGCCACAGATACGCAGTATTTT
CASSTGATDTQYF
>-|TRBJ1-6|TRBV20-1|few
TGCAGTGCTTCGGGGCCCTATAATTCACCCCTCCACTTT
CSASGPYNSPLHF
>-|TRBJ1-4|TRBV4-3|-
TGCGCCAGCAGCCAAGATCTGGACCCCCTCGAAAAACTGTTTTTT
CASSQDLDPLEKLFF
>-|TRBJ1-1|TRBV6-5|few
TGTGCCAGCAGTTACCTTACAGGACGCATAGAAGCTTTCTTT
CASSYLTGRIEAFF
>-|TRBJ1-2|TRBV20-1|-
TGCAGTGCTAGTCAATCAGTGGGGAGTAACTATGGCTACACCTTC
CSASQSVGSNYGYTF
>-|TRBJ2-5|TRBV28|many
TGTGCCAGCAGCTTTTCACAGGACCCAATGGGGGAGACCCAGTACTTC
CASSFSQDPMGETQYF
>TRBD1|TRBJ2-1|TRBV27|many
TGTGCCAGCAGGACCGAGGGGACAGGCTCCTACAATGAGCAGTTCTTC
CASRTEGTGSYNEQFF